This T cell receptor beta chain was sequenced in a study of human T cells and chemical hapten exposure. Overall study context: Slight volume differences across pooled libraries mainly accounted for varying per-sample TCR yields.

This clonotype occurred many times. Antigen specificity is unknown. Study results and caveats: TCRs above 1 in 1000 frequency did not change with DPC sensitization.

Extraction of total RNA was performed on unfractionated whole blood. Trimming pared 8 bases from V and 5 bases from J, leaving 11 bases between. The germline V gene encodes CDR1 MNHEY and CDR2 SMNVEV (reference sequence). The CDR3 consists of 12 residues. Each cDNA molecule in the library carried unique molecular identifiers. Authors' methods: Samples had a median of 95,638 TCRs, ranging roughly 23,224 to 690,600. Using its own MiXCR run on the 5' RACE reads, TCRdb lists one record per CDR3 protein. These V and J calls rely on TCRdb rather than the paper's analysis. The data hold 65,000 to 95,000 distinct CDR3 sequences, with about 8% observed a single time.

The origin of this receptor is a male donor in good health. The chain uses TRBV27 and TRBJ2-3; TRBD2 might be the D (5 bases). The CDR3 is CASRGIQDTQYF. Written as DNA, the CDR3 is TGTGCCAGCCGGGGAATTCAAGATACGCAGTATTTT.